The rows below give T cell receptor beta chains drawn from one sample of a study of blood T cell repertoires in COVID-19. Assay: immunoSEQ multiplex PCR; the TCRdb copy retains only in-frame clones and omits some. The profile shows more than 15,000 clones, 80% to 90% of them singletons. The sequenced sample was peripheral blood. The receptor source for this set is a human donor in a cohort sampled during active COVID-19. The donor label of this sample is uncertain. Both conserved end residues are part of each CDR3. A D gene is named only where the DNA matches it firmly. Expanded clones get a size class; other rows say once, few or many, or leave the size out.

d_call: NA
clone_size: NA
j_call: TRBJ2-7
v_call: TRBV18
cdr3_aa: CASSPPGTYEQYF
cdr3_nt: TGTGCCAGCTCCCCCCCAGGGACCTACGAGCAGTACTTC

d_call: TRBD2
clone_size: NA
j_call: TRBJ2-3
v_call: TRBV27
cdr3_aa: CASSSSGLGAGGPDTQYF
cdr3_nt: TGTGCCAGCAGTTCCTCGGGGTTAGGAGCGGGAGGGCCGGATACGCAGTATTTT

d_call: NA
clone_size: NA
j_call: TRBJ2-7
v_call: TRBV3-1/TRBV3-2
cdr3_aa: CASSQVEGYEQYF
cdr3_nt: TGTGCCAGCAGCCAAGTGGAGGGGTACGAGCAGTACTTC

d_call: NA
clone_size: NA
j_call: TRBJ2-1
v_call: TRBV5-6
cdr3_aa: CASSLDRLDEQFF
cdr3_nt: TGTGCCAGCAGCTTGGACAGGCTAGATGAGCAGTTCTTC

d_call: TRBD1
clone_size: once
j_call: TRBJ2-2
v_call: TRBV11-2
cdr3_aa: CASSLRDRVNTGELFF
cdr3_nt: TGTGCCAGCAGCTTGAGGGACAGGGTGAACACCGGGGAGCTGTTTTTT

d_call: NA
clone_size: NA
j_call: TRBJ2-7
v_call: TRBV20-1
cdr3_aa: CSARGVKEQYF
cdr3_nt: TGCAGTGCTAGAGGAGTCAAAGAGCAGTACTTC

d_call: TRBD2
clone_size: NA
j_call: TRBJ2-2
v_call: TRBV19
cdr3_aa: CASSIELGLANTGELFF
cdr3_nt: TGTGCCAGTAGTATAGAATTGGGACTAGCGAACACCGGGGAGCTGTTTTTT

d_call: TRBD1
clone_size: NA
j_call: TRBJ2-7
v_call: TRBV30
cdr3_aa: CAWSEVPGGFYEQYF
cdr3_nt: TGTGCCTGGAGTGAGGTCCCAGGGGGATTCTACGAGCAGTACTTC

d_call: TRBD1
clone_size: NA
j_call: TRBJ1-3
v_call: TRBV6-5
cdr3_aa: CASSYDRGSGNTIYF
cdr3_nt: TGTGCCAGCAGTTACGACAGGGGCTCTGGAAACACCATATATTTT

d_call: TRBD1
clone_size: NA
j_call: TRBJ1-5
v_call: TRBV28
cdr3_aa: CASSPDRGDNHNQPQHF
cdr3_nt: TGTGCCAGCAGTCCAGACAGGGGTGATAATCACAATCAGCCCCAGCATTTT

d_call: NA
clone_size: NA
j_call: TRBJ2-1
v_call: TRBV10-3
cdr3_aa: CAIGATAYNEQFF
cdr3_nt: TGTGCCATCGGGGCGACCGCCTACAATGAGCAGTTCTTC